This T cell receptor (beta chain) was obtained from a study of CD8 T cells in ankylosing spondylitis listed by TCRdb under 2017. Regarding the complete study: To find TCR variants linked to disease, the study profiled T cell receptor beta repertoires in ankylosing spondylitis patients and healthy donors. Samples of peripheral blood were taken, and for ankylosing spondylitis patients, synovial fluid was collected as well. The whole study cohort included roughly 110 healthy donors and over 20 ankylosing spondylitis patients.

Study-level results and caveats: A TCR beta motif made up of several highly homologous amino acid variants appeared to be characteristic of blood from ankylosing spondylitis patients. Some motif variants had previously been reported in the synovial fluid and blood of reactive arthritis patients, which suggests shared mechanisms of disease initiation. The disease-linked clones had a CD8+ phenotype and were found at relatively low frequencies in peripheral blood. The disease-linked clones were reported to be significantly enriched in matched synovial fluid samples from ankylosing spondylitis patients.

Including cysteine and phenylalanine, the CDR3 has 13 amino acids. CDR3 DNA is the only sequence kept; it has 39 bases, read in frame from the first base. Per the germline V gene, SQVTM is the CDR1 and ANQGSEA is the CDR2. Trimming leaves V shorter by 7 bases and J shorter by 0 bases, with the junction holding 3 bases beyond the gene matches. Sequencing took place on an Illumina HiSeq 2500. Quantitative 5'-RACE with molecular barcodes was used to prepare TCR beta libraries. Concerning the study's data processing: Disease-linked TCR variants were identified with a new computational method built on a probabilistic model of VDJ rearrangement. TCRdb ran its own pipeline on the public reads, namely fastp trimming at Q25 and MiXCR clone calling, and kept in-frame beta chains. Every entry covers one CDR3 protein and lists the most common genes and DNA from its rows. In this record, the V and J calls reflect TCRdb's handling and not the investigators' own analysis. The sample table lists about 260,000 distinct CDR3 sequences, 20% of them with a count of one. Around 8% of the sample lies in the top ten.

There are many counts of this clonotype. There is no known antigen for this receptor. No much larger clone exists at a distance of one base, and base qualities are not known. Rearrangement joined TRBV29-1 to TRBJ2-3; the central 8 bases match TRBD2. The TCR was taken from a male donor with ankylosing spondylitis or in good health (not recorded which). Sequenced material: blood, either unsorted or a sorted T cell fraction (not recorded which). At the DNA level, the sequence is TGCAGCGCCGGGAGGGGGAGCACAGATACGCAGTATTTT. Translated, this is CSAGRGSTDTQYF.